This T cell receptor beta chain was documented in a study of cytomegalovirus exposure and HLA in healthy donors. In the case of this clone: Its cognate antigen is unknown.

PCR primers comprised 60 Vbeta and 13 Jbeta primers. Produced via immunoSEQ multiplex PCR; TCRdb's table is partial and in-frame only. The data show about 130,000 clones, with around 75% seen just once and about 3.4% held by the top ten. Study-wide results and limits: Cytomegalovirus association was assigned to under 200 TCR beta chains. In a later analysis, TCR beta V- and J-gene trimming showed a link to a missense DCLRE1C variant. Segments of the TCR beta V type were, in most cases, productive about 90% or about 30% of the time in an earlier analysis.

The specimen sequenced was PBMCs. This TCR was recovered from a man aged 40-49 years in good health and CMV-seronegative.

The CDR3 DNA sequence: TGCAGCGCACCGGGACAGGGTGTTACGGGCTACACCTTC. Translated, it gives CSAPGQGVTGYTF. The chain recombines TRBV29-1 with TRBJ1-2; 9 bases fit TRBD1. This CDR3 is built from 13 residues. With V trimmed by 7 bases and J by 8 bases, 11 bases remained unmatched. From germline, CDR1 is SQVTM and CDR2 ANQGSEA.